The 10 T cell receptor beta chains presented below share a single source sample, sequenced in a study of shared clonotypes between healthy human individuals. Naive CD8 cells comprised CD45RO-negative, CCR7-positively selected cells, excluding terminally differentiated effector memory CD45RA+ cells. Using immunoSEQ multiplex PCR, the repertoire was profiled, and TCRdb retains in-frame clones only, with some absent. The sample shows some 2.1 million clones, about 94% of them seen only once. What was sequenced was naive CD8+ T cells sorted from blood. These receptors all come from a man between 18 and 29 years old in good health.

This chain links TRBV28 with TRBJ1-5; D call uncertain. CDR1 and CDR2 from the germline V gene are MDHEN and SYDVKM. The CDR3 is made up of 17 amino acids. Trimming removed 2 bases at V and 0 bases at J, with 14 bases between. The CDR3 sequence is CASSLSPRGYSNQPQHF. The CDR3, as DNA: TGTGCCAGCAGTTTAAGCCCCCGAGGGTATAGCAATCAGCCCCAGCATTTT.

This rearrangement joins TRBV9 to TRBJ2-2; D uncertain. CDR1 is SGDLS and CDR2 is YYNGEE in the germline V gene. The length of the CDR3 is 13 residues. V was trimmed by 7 bases and J by 0 bases, leaving 7 bases between them. CDR3 DNA: TGTGCCAGCGGAAATACGAACACCGGGGAGCTGTTTTTT. Its protein is CASGNTNTGELFF. The complete variable domain, with remaining parts taken from reference TRBV9 and TRBJ2-2, reads DSGVTQTPKHLITATGQRVTLRCSPRSGDLSVYWYQQSLDQGLQFLIQYYNGEERAKGNILERFSAQQFPDLHSELNLSSLELGDSALYFCASGNTNTGELFFGEGSRLTVL.

The genes are TRBV6-5 and TRBJ2-2, with 7 nucleotides matching TRBD1. J was trimmed by 6 bases and V by 4 bases; bases with no gene match: 8. CDR3 size: 15 residues. In germline, CDR1 is MNHEY, CDR2 SVGAGI. The CDR3 DNA follows: TGTGCCAGCAGTTTTCGCGACAGGGTGGCCGGGGAGCTGTTTTTT. This codes for CASSFRDRVAGELFF.

The sample holds one count of this clone. The genes are TRBV28 and TRBJ2-3; D is undetermined. Trimming stripped 10 bases from V and 2 bases from J, with 10 bases between. Germline V gene sequence: CDR1 MDHEN, CDR2 SYDVKM. This CDR3 spans 12 amino acids. The chain's CDR3 is CATAIDTDTQYF. The CDR3 DNA sequence: TGTGCCACCGCCATAGACACAGATACGCAGTATTTT.

The V gene is TRBV4-3, the J gene TRBJ2-2; tentatively, D is TRBD1 or TRBD2 (6 bases each). Looked up from germline, CDR1 is LGHNA and CDR2 is YSLEER. The CDR3 has 18 residues. V lost 0 bases and J lost 4, with 18 bases in between. CDR3 sequence: CASSQDLSTGAGTGELFF. The CDR3 DNA reads TGCGCCAGCAGCCAAGATCTTAGTACGGGGGCGGGCACCGGGGAGCTGTTTTTT.

The CDR3 nucleotides are TGTGCCAGCAGCTCAGCGGGAGGGCCAGGGAACACCGGGGAGCTGTTTTTT. Protein product: CASSSAGGPGNTGELFF. The chain combines TRBV7-9 with TRBJ2-2; 10 bases align to TRBD2. Germline V CDR1 and CDR2: SEHNR, FQNEAQ (reference sequence). This CDR3 spans 17 amino acids. Trimming at V came to 4 bases and at J to 1 base, leaving 6 bases not matched to a gene.

The chain links TRBV7-9 to TRBJ2-1; 7 nucleotides agree with TRBD1. V shed 4 bases and J 2 bases; nucleotides not matched to a gene: 2. Germline CDR1 and CDR2: SEHNR and FQNEAQ (reference sequence). CDR3 size: 14 residues. This CDR3 is CASSSGQTYNEQFF. In DNA form, the CDR3 reads TGTGCCAGCAGCTCGGGACAGACCTACAATGAGCAGTTCTTC.

This rearrangement joins TRBV4-1 to TRBJ2-6, with D unclear. Germline V gene lookup returns CDR1 MGHRA and CDR2 YSYEKL. Trimming stripped 2 bases from V and 1 base from J, with 9 bases between. The CDR3 length is 16 residues. The CDR3 DNA is TGCGCCAGCAGCCAACAGGAACCTTCTGGGGCCAACGTCCTGACTTTC. It is translated as CASSQQEPSGANVLTF.

V and J are TRBV9 and TRBJ2-2; D ambiguous. The germline gives CDR1 SGDLS, CDR2 YYNGEE. The CDR3 is 16 residues long. Trimming shortened V by 2 bases and J by 4 bases, and 15 bases separated the two germline ends. Here the CDR3 reads CASSVAGYVVTGELFF. CDR3 sequence (DNA): TGTGCCAGCAGCGTCGCCGGCTACGTGGTCACCGGGGAGCTGTTTTTT.

The chain is built from TRBV5-8 and TRBJ2-1, with TRBD2 matching over 12 bases. V lost 1 base to trimming and J lost 7 bases; unmatched junction nucleotides: 9. The CDR3 runs 17 residues. Germline V lookup: CDR1 SGHTS, CDR2 YDEGEE. The CDR3 spells CASSLWTSGNGWNEQFF. In nucleotides, the CDR3 is TGTGCCAGCAGCTTGTGGACTAGCGGGAATGGATGGAATGAGCAGTTCTTC. Supplemented by reference TRBV5-8 and TRBJ2-1, the full variable domain reads EAGVTQSPTHLIKTRGQQATLRCSPISGHTSVYWYQQALGLGLQFLLWYDEGEERNRGNFPPRFSGRQFPNYSSELNVNALELEDSALYLCASSLWTSGNGWNEQFFGPGTRLTVL.